Listed below are T cell receptor beta chains from one sample, sequenced in a study of low-dose radiotherapy and immunotherapy resistance in tumors. MiXCR, run by TCRdb on the reads, gives a single entry per CDR3 protein. Of tens of thousands of distinct CDR3 sequences listed, roughly 10% are singletons. The specimen comprised PBMCs, sampled before treatment. These TCRs come from a female donor with ovarian cancer. The CDR3 runs from the conserved cysteine through the conserved F or W. Fields, in order: CDR3 DNA, CDR3 protein, V gene, J gene, D gene, clone size. The D gene is left open where the match is weak. A clone size is listed for some rows: how often the clone was seen (once, few, many), or a class if it is expanded.

DNA: TGTGCCAGCCCAGACAGAAACACCGGGGAGCTGTTTTTT
CDR3: CASPDRNTGELFF
V: TRBV19
J: TRBJ2-2
D: NA
size: many

DNA: TGTGCCAGCAGCTTAGAGTGGGAGAGGGTCTACGAGCAGTACTTC
CDR3: CASSLEWERVYEQYF
V: TRBV11-2
J: TRBJ2-7
D: NA
size: many

DNA: NA
CDR3: CASSATWAASYEKLFFF
V: TRBV9
J: TRBJ1-4
D: NA
size: NA

DNA: TGTGCCAGCAGTTTGATCCCTGGTGGGGGTGCCGGGGAGCTGTTTTTT
CDR3: CASSLIPGGGAGELFF
V: TRBV27
J: TRBJ2-2
D: NA
size: many

DNA: TGTGCCAGCAGCCGGGGAGGGCTCTCCTACAATGAGCAGTTCTTC
CDR3: CASSRGGLSYNEQFF
V: TRBV7-9
J: TRBJ2-1
D: TRBD2
size: NA

DNA: TGTGCCAGCAGTTTAGATCCGGAGGTGGGCAATCAGCCCCAGCATTTT
CDR3: CASSLDPEVGNQPQHF
V: TRBV12-3/TRBV12-4
J: TRBJ1-5
D: NA
size: many

DNA: TGTGCCAGTAGTCCCGGGGCCTGGGACCCCAGTTCACCCCTCCACTTT
CDR3: CASSPGAWDPSSPLHF
V: TRBV19
J: TRBJ1-6
D: NA
size: many

DNA: TGTGCCAGCTCACCAGCAACCACCTCAGGGACCGGGGAGCTGTTTTTT
CDR3: CASSPATTSGTGELFF
V: TRBV18
J: TRBJ2-2
D: NA
size: many

DNA: TGCAGTGCTAGCCTCTTCGGACTAGCGCCTTACGAGCAGTACTTC
CDR3: CSASLFGLAPYEQYF
V: TRBV20-1
J: TRBJ2-7
D: TRBD2
size: NA

DNA: TGTGCCAGTCCGGGGTCCTGGCGGGGGAGCTCCTACAATGAGCAGTTCTTC
CDR3: CASPGSWRGSSYNEQFF
V: TRBV7-2
J: TRBJ2-1
D: TRBD2
size: many

DNA: TGCAGTCCTCGGGGCACTGAAGCTTTCTTT
CDR3: CSPRGTEAFF
V: TRBV20-1
J: TRBJ1-1
D: NA
size: many

DNA: TGTGCCACCAGTGATAACAGGAGGGGGGCCTACAATGAGCAGTTCTTC
CDR3: CATSDNRRGAYNEQFF
V: TRBV24-1
J: TRBJ2-1
D: NA
size: many

DNA: TGTGCCAGCAGCCAGCAGGTTAACTATGGCTACACCTTC
CDR3: CASSQQVNYGYTF
V: TRBV3-1
J: TRBJ1-2
D: NA
size: many

DNA: TGTGCCAGCAGTCCGCCTTCTAGCGGGAGGGCGAATGAGCAGTTCTTC
CDR3: CASSPPSSGRANEQFF
V: TRBV6-5
J: TRBJ2-1
D: TRBD2
size: many

DNA: TGTGCCAGCCGTAGCGGGAGGGCCTACGAGCAGTACTTC
CDR3: CASRSGRAYEQYF
V: TRBV28
J: TRBJ2-7
D: TRBD2
size: many

DNA: TGTGCCACCAGTGATACCGGGAGGGACTCCTACAATGAGCAGTTCTTC
CDR3: CATSDTGRDSYNEQFF
V: TRBV24-1
J: TRBJ2-1
D: TRBD2
size: many

DNA: TGTGCCAGGGACGGCCGACAAAGGGCAGATACGCAGTATTTT
CDR3: CARDGRQRADTQYF
V: TRBV6-1
J: TRBJ2-3
D: NA
size: NA

DNA: TGTGCCAGCAGGGTCTTGGGGGAGACCCAGTACTTC
CDR3: CASRVLGETQYF
V: TRBV12-3/TRBV12-4
J: TRBJ2-5
D: NA
size: many

DNA: TGTGCCAGCAGCCGCCTCCCGGGTCCCTACGAGCAGTACTTC
CDR3: CASSRLPGPYEQYF
V: TRBV5-8
J: TRBJ2-7
D: NA
size: NA

DNA: TGTGCCAGCAGGGCGGGGCAGGTGACAGATACGCAGTATTTT
CDR3: CASRAGQVTDTQYF
V: TRBV28
J: TRBJ2-3
D: NA
size: many

DNA: TGTGCCAGTAGGACGCAGGGGGACAATCAGCCCCAGCATTTT
CDR3: CASRTQGDNQPQHF
V: TRBV19
J: TRBJ1-5
D: TRBD1
size: NA

DNA: TGTGCCATCAGTGAGATCCGCGAGGTTAAAGGGGGAGAGACCCAGTACTTC
CDR3: CAISEIREVKGGETQYF
V: TRBV10-3
J: TRBJ2-5
D: NA
size: many

DNA: TGCAGTGCGATCGACTCCAGCTCTGGAAACACCATATATTTT
CDR3: CSAIDSSSGNTIYF
V: TRBV20-1
J: TRBJ1-3
D: NA
size: many

DNA: TGCGCCAGCAGGTCGCAGCCTAGCACAGATACGCAGTATTTT
CDR3: CASRSQPSTDTQYF
V: TRBV10-2
J: TRBJ2-3
D: NA
size: many

DNA: TGTGCCAGCAGTAACCAGCGGACCTACGAGCAGTACTTC
CDR3: CASSNQRTYEQYF
V: TRBV6-6
J: TRBJ2-7
D: NA
size: many

DNA: TGCGCCAGCAGCCTCTGGGGGGCGTTGTCAGATACGCAGTATTTT
CDR3: CASSLWGALSDTQYF
V: TRBV5-1
J: TRBJ2-3
D: NA
size: few

DNA: TGTGCCAGCAGCTCGACCTTGGACAGGGGAAGGCAGCCCCAGCATTTT
CDR3: CASSSTLDRGRQPQHF
V: TRBV7-9
J: TRBJ1-5
D: TRBD1
size: many

DNA: TGTGCCACCTCGGGCGCTACCTGGGACGGAAACTATGGCTACACCTTC
CDR3: CATSGATWDGNYGYTF
V: TRBV6-2/TRBV6-3
J: TRBJ1-2
D: NA
size: many

DNA: TGTGCCACCAGCAGAGTCGGGGCCGTGGGGCGCGGAACCAAAAACATTCAGTACTTC
CDR3: CATSRVGAVGRGTKNIQYF
V: TRBV15
J: TRBJ2-4
D: NA
size: many

DNA: TGCGCCAGCAGCAAGGGGCAGGGGGCACCTTACGAGCAGTACTTC
CDR3: CASSKGQGAPYEQYF
V: TRBV4-3
J: TRBJ2-7
D: TRBD1
size: NA

DNA: TGTGCCAGCAGCCCCGGACTAGCGGGAGTCAACGAGCAGTTCTTC
CDR3: CASSPGLAGVNEQFF
V: TRBV7-3
J: TRBJ2-1
D: TRBD2
size: few

DNA: TGCGCCAGCAGCTTGGGTCCCGGGGCCAACGTCCTGACTTTC
CDR3: CASSLGPGANVLTF
V: TRBV5-1
J: TRBJ2-6
D: NA
size: many

DNA: TGTGCCAGTAACCAGGGTTCCGGGGAGCTGTTTTTT
CDR3: CASNQGSGELFF
V: TRBV19
J: TRBJ2-2
D: NA
size: many

DNA: TGTGCCAGCAGTTTAGGCGGGGCCTTGGAGCAGTTCTTC
CDR3: CASSLGGALEQFF
V: TRBV12-3/TRBV12-4
J: TRBJ2-1
D: NA
size: many

DNA: TGTGCCACCAGCGACTCCGGGACACGAGCTTTCTTT
CDR3: CATSDSGTRAFF
V: TRBV15
J: TRBJ1-1
D: NA
size: many

DNA: TGCAGCGCTAGACAAAACACTGAAGCTTTCTTT
CDR3: CSARQNTEAFF
V: TRBV29-1
J: TRBJ1-1
D: NA
size: many

DNA: TGTGCCAGCAGGGTGGCGGGAGGTCAGTACAATGAGCAGTTCTTC
CDR3: CASRVAGGQYNEQFF
V: TRBV27
J: TRBJ2-1
D: TRBD2
size: many

DNA: NA
CDR3: CASSYHRAGELFFF
V: TRBV5-8
J: TRBJ2-2
D: NA
size: few

DNA: TGTGCCAGCAGCCACAACAGGGGCGGGCCGGAGACCCAGTACTTC
CDR3: CASSHNRGGPETQYF
V: TRBV5-4
J: TRBJ2-5
D: TRBD1
size: many

DNA: TGTGCCAGCAGCTTAAGGGTCGGGGAGACCCAGTACTTC
CDR3: CASSLRVGETQYF
V: TRBV11-3
J: TRBJ2-5
D: NA
size: many

DNA: TGCGCCAGCGAACTTACTGGGGACTCCTACAATGAGCAGTTCTTC
CDR3: CASELTGDSYNEQFF
V: TRBV5-1
J: TRBJ2-1
D: NA
size: NA

DNA: TGTGCCAGTAGCCTCGGGAATGAGCAGTTCTTC
CDR3: CASSLGNEQFF
V: TRBV19
J: TRBJ2-1
D: NA
size: many

DNA: TGTGCCAGCAGACCCCCCCCGCCTAGCGGGAGGGCCGAAAGCTACGAGCAGTACTTC
CDR3: CASRPPPPSGRAESYEQYF
V: TRBV27
J: TRBJ2-7
D: TRBD2
size: many

DNA: TGTGCCAGCAGTTACTCTGCGGGTGCCTACGAGCAGTACTTC
CDR3: CASSYSAGAYEQYF
V: TRBV6-6
J: TRBJ2-7
D: NA
size: many

DNA: TGTGCCACCAGTGATCCCCGGGGGTCTGGAAATGAGCAGTTCTTC
CDR3: CATSDPRGSGNEQFF
V: TRBV24-1
J: TRBJ2-1
D: NA
size: many

DNA: TGCAGTGCTAGAGATGGGAGTAACTATGGCTACACCTTC
CDR3: CSARDGSNYGYTF
V: TRBV20-1
J: TRBJ1-2
D: NA
size: many

DNA: TGCAGTGCCACTAGCGGGGGGGCAAATGAGCAGTTCTTC
CDR3: CSATSGGANEQFF
V: TRBV20-1
J: TRBJ2-1
D: TRBD2
size: many

DNA: TGCAGCGTTGTTCAGGGGCGGCTGGGCTACACCTTC
CDR3: CSVVQGRLGYTF
V: TRBV29-1
J: TRBJ1-2
D: NA
size: many

DNA: TGTGCCAGCAGCGCCCGGAGAAATCCGGGACAGAACTTTCAAGAGACCCAGTACTTC
CDR3: CASSARRNPGQNFQETQYF
V: TRBV9
J: TRBJ2-5
D: TRBD1
size: few